The 6 T cell receptor beta chains below all came from one sample that was sequenced in a study of T cells expressing NK-cell markers. TCRdb processed the 5' RACE reads again and assigns one entry to each CDR3 protein, with no DNA. The record lists about 260,000 distinct CDR3 sequences, of which the ten most abundant hold 4% to 5%. What was sequenced was blood T cells: a sorted CD56 or NKG2C T cell subset, CD4+ or CD8+ T cells, or bulk PBMC T cells (not recorded which). These TCRs come from a woman between 18 and 69 years old in good health.

The V and J genes are TRBV6-5 and TRBJ1-6; TCRdb outputs TRBD1, but without DNA this stays unchecked. Looked up from germline, CDR1 is MNHEY and CDR2 is SVGAGI. This CDR3 is built from 14 residues. This CDR3 is CASSLTRGNSPLHF.

The J gene is TRBJ1-3, the V gene TRBV4-1. Germline V gene data show CDR1 as MGHRA and CDR2 as YSYEKL. This CDR3 is 14 amino acids long. The CDR3 loop is CASSVQGAGNTIYF.

The chain recombines TRBV4-1 with TRBJ2-3; TCRdb proposes TRBD1, but this gene call is untestable without DNA. This CDR3 has 14 residues. The V gene's germline CDR1 is MGHRA and CDR2 YSYEKL. The CDR3 reads CASSRQTSTDTQYF.

The chain couples TRBV10-3 to TRBJ1-6; TCRdb's D call of TRBD1 is untestable without DNA. Germline V lookup: CDR1 ENHRY, CDR2 SYGVKD. CDR3 length equals 14 residues. CDR3 in amino acids: CAISDGGGSEALHF.

CDR3 region: CASSLGSGVSSYEQYF. This rearrangement joins TRBV7-2 to TRBJ2-7; the TCRdb D gene call, TRBD2, has no DNA to confirm it. The length of the CDR3 is 16 residues. The germline CDR1 and CDR2 sequences are SGHTA and FQGNSA.

V and J are TRBV20-1 and TRBJ2-1. Per the germline V gene, CDR1 is DFQATT and CDR2 is SNEGSKA (reference sequence). This CDR3 region has 13 residues. CDR3 region: CSAGKSGDNEQFF.